These T cell receptor beta chains were read from a single sample in a study of blood T cell repertoires in COVID-19. Using immunoSEQ multiplex PCR, the repertoire was profiled, and TCRdb retains in-frame clones only, with some absent. This sample has under 300,000 clones, with roughly 80% found just once. Specimen: peripheral blood. Receptor source: a woman aged 18-29 years with acute or convalescent COVID-19. Both conserved end residues are part of each CDR3. Fields, in order: D gene, V gene, J gene, clone size, CDR3 DNA, CDR3 protein. The D gene is left open where the match is weak. Part of the rows lack a size; the others show once, few, many or a class for expanded clones.

D gene: NA
V gene: TRBV9
J gene: TRBJ2-7
clone size: NA
CDR3 DNA: TGTGCCAGCAGCGTAGCTGCAGCGGACTCCTACGAGCAGTACTTC
CDR3 protein: CASSVAAADSYEQYF

D gene: NA
V gene: TRBV28
J gene: TRBJ2-1
clone size: NA
CDR3 DNA: TGTGCCAGCAGTTTTATTGAGGGGGAGAGCTCCTACAATGAGCAGTTCTTC
CDR3 protein: CASSFIEGESSYNEQFF

D gene: TRBD1
V gene: TRBV19
J gene: TRBJ2-7
clone size: NA
CDR3 DNA: TGTGCCAGTAGTCTGGGGACAGGGCTCTCCTACGAGCAGTACTTC
CDR3 protein: CASSLGTGLSYEQYF

D gene: TRBD1
V gene: TRBV29-1
J gene: TRBJ2-7
clone size: NA
CDR3 DNA: TGCAGCGTTGAAGACAACAGGGGTCATCCCTACGAGCAGTACTTC
CDR3 protein: CSVEDNRGHPYEQYF

D gene: TRBD2
V gene: TRBV2
J gene: TRBJ2-7
clone size: NA
CDR3 DNA: TGTGCCAGCAGTGAAGCCCCGGGACTAGCGGAAGAGCAGTACTTC
CDR3 protein: CASSEAPGLAEEQYF

D gene: TRBD1
V gene: TRBV28
J gene: TRBJ1-5
clone size: NA
CDR3 DNA: TGTGCCAGCAGTTCAGGGGGCGTCGTGGGTCAGCCCCAGCATTTT
CDR3 protein: CASSSGGVVGQPQHF

D gene: NA
V gene: TRBV4-3
J gene: TRBJ1-2
clone size: NA
CDR3 DNA: TGCGCCAGCAGCCAAGATGGGGGGGCCCTTAACTATGGCTACACCTTC
CDR3 protein: CASSQDGGALNYGYTF

D gene: TRBD1
V gene: TRBV29-1
J gene: TRBJ2-7
clone size: NA
CDR3 DNA: TGCAGCGGCCAGGGACAGGGATCCTACGAGCAGTACTTC
CDR3 protein: CSGQGQGSYEQYF

D gene: NA
V gene: TRBV6-5
J gene: TRBJ2-7
clone size: NA
CDR3 DNA: TGTGCCAGCAGTTCTTACTCCGGGAGCTCCTACGAGCAGTACTTC
CDR3 protein: CASSSYSGSSYEQYF

D gene: TRBD1
V gene: TRBV11-3
J gene: TRBJ2-3
clone size: many
CDR3 DNA: TGTGCCAGCAGCTTAGATCAAGGAGGGACAGGGGCGGCAGATACGCAGTATTTT
CDR3 protein: CASSLDQGGTGAADTQYF

D gene: TRBD1
V gene: TRBV5-1
J gene: TRBJ1-1
clone size: NA
CDR3 DNA: TGCGCCAGCAGCTTAACAGGGGCTTCTGAAGCTTTCTTT
CDR3 protein: CASSLTGASEAFF

D gene: TRBD1
V gene: TRBV19
J gene: TRBJ1-6
clone size: NA
CDR3 DNA: TGTGCCAGTCAACGACAGGGGGCTTTCGTTTCACCCCTCCACTTT
CDR3 protein: CASQRQGAFVSPLHF

D gene: NA
V gene: TRBV4-1
J gene: TRBJ2-2
clone size: NA
CDR3 DNA: TGCGCCAGCAGCCAAGATGAGGCCGGGGAGCTGTTTTTT
CDR3 protein: CASSQDEAGELFF

D gene: NA
V gene: TRBV20-1
J gene: TRBJ1-2
clone size: NA
CDR3 DNA: TGCAGTGCTAGTGTGACTTTAAACTATGGCTACACCTTC
CDR3 protein: CSASVTLNYGYTF

D gene: NA
V gene: TRBV28
J gene: TRBJ2-7
clone size: once
CDR3 DNA: TGTGCCAGCGGAGGACGACTAGTTGGCCACGAGCAGTACTTC
CDR3 protein: CASGGRLVGHEQYF

D gene: NA
V gene: TRBV28
J gene: TRBJ2-7
clone size: NA
CDR3 DNA: TGTGCCAGCAGTTCGGGACTCCATAGGAGCGAGCAGTACTTC
CDR3 protein: CASSSGLHRSEQYF

D gene: TRBD1
V gene: TRBV7-2
J gene: TRBJ1-6
clone size: NA
CDR3 DNA: TGTGCCAGCAGCTTACTGGGACAGCTTAATTCACCCCTCCACTTT
CDR3 protein: CASSLLGQLNSPLHF

D gene: NA
V gene: TRBV11-2
J gene: TRBJ2-3
clone size: few
CDR3 DNA: TGTGCCAGCAGCTTGGACGGGATTCCCACAGATACGCAGTATTTT
CDR3 protein: CASSLDGIPTDTQYF

D gene: NA
V gene: TRBV2
J gene: TRBJ1-1
clone size: NA
CDR3 DNA: TGTGCCAGCAGTGGACCCAGGGTCGATGGCACTGAAGCTTTCTTT
CDR3 protein: CASSGPRVDGTEAFF

D gene: NA
V gene: TRBV5-1
J gene: TRBJ1-3
clone size: NA
CDR3 DNA: TGCGCCAGCACCCCCACTCCAACTGGAAACACCATATATTTT
CDR3 protein: CASTPTPTGNTIYF

D gene: NA
V gene: TRBV6-5
J gene: TRBJ2-7
clone size: NA
CDR3 DNA: TGTGCCAGCAGTTACGGGTTGGGCAAGCAGTACTTC
CDR3 protein: CASSYGLGKQYF

D gene: TRBD1
V gene: TRBV19
J gene: TRBJ2-2
clone size: NA
CDR3 DNA: TGTGCCAGTAGTGACACCGGGACAGGGACCGGGGAGCTGTTTTTT
CDR3 protein: CASSDTGTGTGELFF

D gene: TRBD2
V gene: TRBV4-2
J gene: TRBJ2-3
clone size: NA
CDR3 DNA: TGTGCCAGCAGCCAAGATCCGGTAGCGGGAGTGACAGATACGCAGTATTTT
CDR3 protein: CASSQDPVAGVTDTQYF

D gene: NA
V gene: TRBV2
J gene: TRBJ1-1
clone size: NA
CDR3 DNA: TGTGCCAGCAGTGCGCAGGGGAACACTGAAGCTTTCTTT
CDR3 protein: CASSAQGNTEAFF

D gene: TRBD1
V gene: TRBV7-2
J gene: TRBJ2-5
clone size: NA
CDR3 DNA: TGTGCCAGCAGCTCGGACAGGGGTCGAGAGACCCAGTACTTC
CDR3 protein: CASSSDRGRETQYF

D gene: TRBD2
V gene: TRBV6-2/TRBV6-3
J gene: TRBJ2-1
clone size: NA
CDR3 DNA: TGTGCCAGCAGTTACATCCTGAGCGGGAGGGGGAAAACCTACAATGAGCAGTTCTTC
CDR3 protein: CASSYILSGRGKTYNEQFF

D gene: TRBD1
V gene: TRBV7-2
J gene: TRBJ1-2
clone size: NA
CDR3 DNA: TGTGCCAGCAGCTTTAGGGCAGGGGGGATTGTGGACTATGGCTACACCTTC
CDR3 protein: CASSFRAGGIVDYGYTF

D gene: TRBD1
V gene: TRBV5-1
J gene: TRBJ1-4
clone size: once
CDR3 DNA: TGCGCCAGCAGCTTCTTGACAGGGAAGGGGGAAAAACTGTTTTTT
CDR3 protein: CASSFLTGKGEKLFF